This TCR beta chain came from a study of T cells after yellow fever vaccination. Worth noting for this clonotype: Its specificity is not known.

Study results and limitations: Only a small proportion of the clonotypes turned up in both the CD4 and the CD8 compartments, likely arising from convergent recombination. The bulk population could contribute abundant contaminating clonotypes to FACS-sorted repertoires. Peak timing came faster in the weaker secondary response, day 5 versus 15.

Using its own MiXCR run on the 5' RACE reads, TCRdb lists one record per CDR3 protein. This sample has roughly 310,000 distinct CDR3 sequences; 8.7% occur once, and the top ten carry roughly 17%. Germline lookup yields CDR1 SGHTA and CDR2 FQGNSA. This CDR3 is 15 amino acids long. The ends were cut back, 4 bases at V and 1 base at J, with 13 bases in the middle. Sequencing was performed on PBMCs, taken on the day of the first yellow fever vaccination. This sequence originates from a man between 18 and 35 years old who received the YFV17D yellow fever vaccine. The chain couples TRBV7-2 to TRBJ2-5; D might be TRBD1 (6 bases). CDR3 amino acids: CASSSLTGLQETQYF. The CDR3 DNA sequence: TGTGCCAGCAGCTCCCTTACAGGGCTCCAAGAGACCCAGTACTTC. The full variable domain, rest sourced from reference TRBV7-2 and TRBJ2-5, is GAGVSQSPSNKVTEKGKDVELRCDPISGHTALYWYRQSLGQGLEFLIYFQGNSAPDKSGLPSDRFSAERTGGSVSTLTIQRTQQEDSAVYLCASSSLTGLQETQYFGPGTRLLVL.